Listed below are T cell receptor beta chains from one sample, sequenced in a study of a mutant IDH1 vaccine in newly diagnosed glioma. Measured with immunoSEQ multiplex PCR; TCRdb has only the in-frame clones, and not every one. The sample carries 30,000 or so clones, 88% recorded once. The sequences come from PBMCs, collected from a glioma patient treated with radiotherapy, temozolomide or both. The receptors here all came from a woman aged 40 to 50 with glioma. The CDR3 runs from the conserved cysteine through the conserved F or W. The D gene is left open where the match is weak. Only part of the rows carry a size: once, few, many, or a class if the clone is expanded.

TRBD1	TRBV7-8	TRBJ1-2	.	CASSSKTGAGYGYTF	TGTGCCAGCAGCTCAAAGACAGGGGCTGGGTATGGCTACACCTTC
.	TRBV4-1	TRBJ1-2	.	CASSQDNRLGYGYTF	TGCGCCAGCAGCCAAGATAACAGGCTGGGCTATGGCTACACCTTC
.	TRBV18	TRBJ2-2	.	CASSPPGGNTGELFF	TGTGCCAGCTCACCACCGGGCGGGAACACCGGGGAGCTGTTTTTT
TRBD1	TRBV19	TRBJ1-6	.	CASQGDDQLRPASSYNSPLHF	TGTGCCAGTCAGGGGGACGATCAATTAAGACCTGCAAGCTCCTATAATTCACCCCTCCACTTT
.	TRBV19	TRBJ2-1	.	CASSGGGDGHSEQFF	TGTGCCAGTAGTGGGGGCGGGGACGGACACAGTGAGCAGTTCTTC
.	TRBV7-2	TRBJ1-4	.	CASSTATNEKLFF	TGTGCCAGCAGCACAGCAACTAATGAAAAACTGTTTTTT
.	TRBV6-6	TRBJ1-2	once	CASTPVSSGGYTF	TGTGCCAGCACCCCCGTGTCTTCGGGGGGCTACACCTTC
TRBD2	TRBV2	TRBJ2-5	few	CASRLAGGQETQYF	TGTGCCAGCAGACTAGCGGGGGGCCAAGAGACCCAGTACTTC
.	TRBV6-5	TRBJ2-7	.	CASSPDISYEQYF	TGTGCCAGCAGCCCCGACATATCCTACGAGCAGTACTTC
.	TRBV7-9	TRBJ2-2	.	CASRRTGAGELFF	TGTGCCAGCAGACGTACGGGGGCCGGGGAGCTGTTTTTT
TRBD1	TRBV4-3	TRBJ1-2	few	CASSLDRETLYGYTF	TGCGCCAGCAGCCTCGACAGGGAAACCCTCTATGGCTACACCTTC
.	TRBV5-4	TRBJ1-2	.	CASSLLGADGYTF	TGTGCCAGCAGCTTGTTGGGGGCGGATGGCTACACCTTC
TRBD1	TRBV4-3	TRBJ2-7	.	CASSQEWDRGLPYEQYF	TGCGCCAGCAGCCAAGAATGGGACAGGGGCCTGCCCTACGAGCAGTACTTC
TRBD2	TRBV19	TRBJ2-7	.	CASSRLPSAGGFYEQYF	TGTGCCAGTAGTAGACTCCCCTCGGCGGGAGGATTCTACGAGCAGTACTTC
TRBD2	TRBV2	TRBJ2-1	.	CASTPTRGVSGEQFF	TGTGCCAGCACTCCAACAAGGGGAGTTAGCGGGGAGCAGTTCTTC
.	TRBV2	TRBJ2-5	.	CASSPTIGETQYF	TGTGCCAGCAGTCCCACGATAGGAGAGACCCAGTACTTC
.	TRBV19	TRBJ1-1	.	CATTGDGPGVVNTEAFF	TGTGCCACTACGGGGGACGGACCGGGGGTGGTGAACACTGAAGCTTTCTTT
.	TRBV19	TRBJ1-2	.	CASSLPSGGRSYGYTF	TGTGCCAGTAGCCTCCCGAGCGGGGGGCGCAGCTATGGCTACACCTTC
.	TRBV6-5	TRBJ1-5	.	CASRADRNSNQPQHF	TGTGCCAGCAGGGCAGACAGGAACAGCAATCAGCCCCAGCATTTT
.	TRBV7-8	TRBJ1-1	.	CASSSGGGLNTEAFF	TGTGCCAGCAGCTCGGGGGGGGGTCTGAACACTGAAGCTTTCTTT
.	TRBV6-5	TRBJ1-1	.	CASSAGGGTEAFF	TGTGCCAGCAGCGCGGGGGGCGGCACTGAAGCTTTCTTT
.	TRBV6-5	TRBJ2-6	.	CASSYRDSGANVLTF	TGTGCCAGCAGTTATCGGGACTCTGGGGCCAACGTCCTGACTTTC
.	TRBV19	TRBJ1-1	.	CASSIFGIGAFF	TGTGCCAGTAGTATCTTTGGGATTGGAGCTTTCTTT
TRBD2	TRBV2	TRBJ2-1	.	CASSDSGRAFNEQFF	TGTGCCAGCAGTGACAGTGGGAGGGCCTTCAATGAGCAGTTCTTC
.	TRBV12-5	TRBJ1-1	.	CASGLVPPVRKNTEAFF	TGTGCTAGTGGTTTGGTACCCCCTGTCAGGAAAAATACTGAAGCTTTCTTT
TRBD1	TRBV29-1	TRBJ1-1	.	CSAPKPDRGLTEAFF	TGCAGCGCCCCGAAACCAGACAGGGGGCTGACTGAAGCTTTCTTT
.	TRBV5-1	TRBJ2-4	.	CASSFLGGPNIQYF	TGCGCCAGCAGCTTTCTCGGGGGGCCAAACATTCAGTACTTC
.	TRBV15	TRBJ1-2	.	CATRLYGYTF	TGTGCCACCCGGCTCTATGGCTACACCTTC
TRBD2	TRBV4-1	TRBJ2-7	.	CASSQDRGTSRIDSYEQYF	TGCGCCAGCAGCCAAGATCGGGGGACTAGTAGGATTGATTCCTACGAGCAGTACTTC
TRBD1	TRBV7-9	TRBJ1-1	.	CASSSYRGADTEAFF	TGTGCCAGCAGCTCTTACAGGGGCGCGGACACTGAAGCTTTCTTT
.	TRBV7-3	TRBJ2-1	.	CASSYWKGDNEQFF	TGTGCCAGCAGCTATTGGAAGGGGGACAATGAGCAGTTCTTC
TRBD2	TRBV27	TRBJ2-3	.	CASSSQRDSTDTQYF	TGTGCCAGCAGTTCTCAGCGGGACTCCACAGATACGCAGTATTTT
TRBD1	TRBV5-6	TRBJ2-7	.	CASSLAPGQGVEQYF	TGTGCCAGCAGCTTGGCTCCGGGACAGGGTGTCGAGCAGTACTTC
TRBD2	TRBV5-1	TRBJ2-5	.	CASSFAGESIRETQYF	TGCGCCAGCAGCTTCGCGGGAGAGAGTATTAGGGAGACCCAGTACTTC
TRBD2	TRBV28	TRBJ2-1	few	CASSSRRGGVEEQFF	TGTGCCAGCAGTTCGAGGCGGGGGGGCGTAGAGGAGCAGTTCTTC
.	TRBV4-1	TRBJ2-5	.	CASSQVGAGQETQYF	TGCGCCAGCAGCCAAGTAGGAGCAGGGCAAGAGACCCAGTACTTC
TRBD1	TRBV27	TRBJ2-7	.	CASSFGQGGTYEQYF	TGTGCCAGCAGTTTCGGACAGGGAGGAACCTACGAGCAGTACTTC
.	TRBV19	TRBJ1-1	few	CASNKQGVGANTEAFF	TGTGCCAGTAATAAGCAGGGTGTCGGGGCCAACACTGAAGCTTTCTTT
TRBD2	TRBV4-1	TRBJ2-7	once	CASSQDRDSGSRAYEQYF	TGCGCCAGCAGCCAAGATCGAGATAGCGGGAGCAGGGCCTACGAGCAGTACTTC
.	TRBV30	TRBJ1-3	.	CASGLGTGNTIYF	TGTGCCTCTGGATTGGGAACTGGAAACACCATATATTTT
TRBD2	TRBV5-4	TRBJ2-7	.	CASSFGLAGGPHF	TGTGCCAGCAGCTTCGGACTAGCGGGAGGACCTCACTTC
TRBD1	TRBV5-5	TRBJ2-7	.	CASSLGDSITYEQYF	TGTGCCAGCAGCTTGGGGGACAGCATTACCTACGAGCAGTACTTC
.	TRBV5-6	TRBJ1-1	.	CASSLVVGGTEAFF	TGTGCCAGCAGCTTGGTAGTAGGGGGCACTGAAGCTTTCTTT
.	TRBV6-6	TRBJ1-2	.	CASSSNQVGYTF	TGTGCCAGCAGTTCGAATCAGGTTGGCTACACCTTC
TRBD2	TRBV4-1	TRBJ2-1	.	CASSPGPTSVLLNEQFF	TGCGCCAGCAGCCCAGGGCCGACTAGCGTATTGCTGAATGAGCAGTTCTTC
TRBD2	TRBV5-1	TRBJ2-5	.	CASSLGTSSETQYF	TGCGCCAGCAGCTTGGGGACTAGTTCAGAGACCCAGTACTTC
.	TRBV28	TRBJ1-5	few	CASSLQGSSNQPQHF	TGTGCCAGCAGTCTCCAGGGGAGTAGCAATCAGCCCCAGCATTTT
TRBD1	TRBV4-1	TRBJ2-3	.	CASSPQQGSTTDTQYF	TGCGCCAGCAGCCCACAACAGGGGTCAACGACAGATACGCAGTATTTT
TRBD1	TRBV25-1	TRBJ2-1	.	CASRPGQPYNEQFF	TGTGCCAGCAGGCCGGGACAGCCCTACAATGAGCAGTTCTTC
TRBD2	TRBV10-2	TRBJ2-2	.	CASIPGLGAGTGELFF	TGCGCCAGCATCCCGGGACTAGGGGCGGGCACCGGGGAGCTGTTTTTT
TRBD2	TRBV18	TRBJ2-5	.	CASSQSGGIETQYF	TGTGCCAGCTCACAATCGGGAGGAATAGAGACCCAGTACTTC
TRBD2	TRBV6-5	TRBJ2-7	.	CASRSGLAGVYEQYF	TGTGCCAGCAGATCGGGACTAGCGGGAGTCTACGAGCAGTACTTC
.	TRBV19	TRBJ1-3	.	CASRMFAGNTIYF	TGTGCCAGTAGGATGTTTGCTGGAAACACCATATATTTT
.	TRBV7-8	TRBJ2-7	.	CASSPGSHEQYF	TGTGCCAGCAGTCCAGGGTCCCACGAGCAGTACTTC
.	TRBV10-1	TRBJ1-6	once	CASSDTPPGSSYNSPLHF	TGCGCCAGCAGTGACACCCCCCCAGGGAGCTCCTATAATTCACCCCTCCACTTT